The present TCR beta chain was sequenced within a study of early T cells in non-severe SARS-CoV-2 infection. Across the whole study: Chains stayed unpaired after sequencing of bulk RNA from unsorted whole blood. General observations from the study: The matching step, a VDJdb search, favored anti-spike CD8 responses and missed private and CD4 specificities.

At least ten counts were recorded for this clonotype. The target antigen is unknown. Unique molecular identifiers were added to individual cDNA molecules. TCRdb reprocessed the 5' RACE reads via MiXCR and lists one record per CDR3 protein. The sample gives 80,000 to 95,000 distinct CDR3 sequences, approximately 17% of which show up once; just over 5% is in the top ten. Trimming left V 3 bases short and J 0 bases short, with 12 bases between. The CDR3 is made up of 17 amino acids. CDR1 MNHEY and CDR2 SMNVEV come from the germline V gene (reference sequence). The clonotype was recovered from an adult who was a healthcare worker with PCR-confirmed SARS-CoV-2 infection or an uninfected control (not recorded which). The J gene is TRBJ2-6, the V gene TRBV27; TRBD1 is a possible D gene (6 bases). The specimen comprised whole blood, sampled at baseline. This CDR3 is CASSLNRDYSGANVLTF. CDR3 coding DNA: TGTGCCAGCAGTTTGAACAGGGATTACTCTGGGGCCAACGTCCTGACTTTC.